This T cell receptor (beta chain) was identified during a study of technical replicates of blood from a handful of donors. The germline V gene encodes CDR1 SGHDN and CDR2 FVKESK. V was trimmed by 5 bases and J by 0 bases, leaving 20 bases between them. The CDR3 sequence is 17 residues long. Some clones are missing from TCRdb's copy, which holds only in-frame ones; the method was immunoSEQ multiplex PCR. The table lists roughly 80,000 clones, just over 90% of them singletons. The chain combines TRBV14 with TRBJ2-7, with unresolved D. The receptor was isolated from a human donor in good health. Sequencing was performed on T cells isolated from PBMCs. Here the CDR3 reads CASSLPPLPVFSYEQYF. For the CDR3, the DNA is TGTGCCAGCAGCTTGCCCCCCCTGCCAGTTTTCTCCTACGAGCAGTACTTC.